What follows are 31 T cell receptor beta chains derived from one specimen sequenced in a study of CD8+ T cells in alopecia areata. After pooling, cutaneous lymph node cells were sorted with CD4, CD8alpha, NKG2D, NKG2ACE and other markers. cDNA serving as the sequencing template came from extracted, reverse transcribed RNA. The data were produced by immunoSEQ multiplex PCR, yet TCRdb's version contains in-frame clones alone and is incomplete. The table lists under 350,000 clones, no singletons, with more than 0.95% in the top ten. The sequencing input was CD4+ T cells sorted from a lymph node. Receptors were obtained from a C3H/HeJ mouse with alopecia areata. This mouse strain has H2-k as its MHC haplotype.

There are a few counts of this clone. Gene names follow the mouse nomenclature. The read terminates 4 residues before the CDR3 end, so the remaining end is supplied by the germline J gene. The rearrangement links TRBV13-2 to TRBJ2-1; D is undetermined. This CDR3 comprises 12 residues. Trimming left V 4 bases short and J 3 bases short, with 5 bases between. The germline gives CDR1 NNHNN, CDR2 SYGAGS (reference sequence). CDR3 amino acids: CASGTIYAEQFF. CDR3 DNA (partial): TGTGCCAGCGGTACTATCTATGCT.

As concerns this clone: The germline and genes are mouse ones. The read ends 4 residues before the CDR3 terminus; that terminus is restored from the germline J gene. The sample contains more than one DNA sequence encoding this CDR3. The chain combines TRBV13-3 with TRBJ2-7, with D perhaps matching TRBD1 (6 bases). The V and J ends lost 2 bases and 3 bases respectively, with 12 bases between them. The germline gives CDR1 NNHDY, CDR2 SYVADS. The CDR3 extends over 14 amino acids. CDR3 DNA, as far as it was read: TGTGCCAGCAGTGAAGGGCAGGGGATCTAT. This codes for CASSEGQGIY. The CDR3 in its entirety is CASSEGQGIYEQYF.

This clone was seen a handful of times. Germline and genes here are mouse. From the germline J gene comes the end of the CDR3, since the read stops 4 residues before it. Other nucleotide sequences from this sample produce the same CDR3. The chain has TRBV13-1 and TRBJ2-2, with a weak D call TRBD1 (5 bases). V lost 2 bases and J 0 bases, leaving 5 bases between the germline ends. The CDR3 contains 14 residues. CDR1 and CDR2 (germline): NSHNY, SYGAGN. Incomplete CDR3 DNA: TGTGCCAGCAGTGAACAGGCAAACACCGGG. Encoded protein: CASSEQANTG. The entire CDR3 protein is CASSEQANTGQLYF.

There are a few counts of this clone. Gene names are the mouse ones. Read sequence stops 4 residues before the CDR3 end, and the germline J gene provides the missing end. This rearrangement joins TRBV5 to TRBJ2-7, with TRBD2 matching 11 bases. The germline gives CDR1 LGHNA, CDR2 YNLKQL (reference sequence). The CDR3 consists of 15 residues. The covered CDR3 bases are TGTGCCAGCAGCCCCTCGACTGGGGGGGAGTAT. Translating gives CASSPSTGGEY. The CDR3 reads in full as CASSPSTGGEYEQYF.

Note on this clone: Mouse gene names apply. The read terminates 4 residues ahead of where the CDR3 ends, so the germline J gene completes it. This chain connects TRBV13-2 to TRBJ2-5; 9 bases are a match to TRBD2. The CDR3 contains 14 residues. Germline V CDR1 and CDR2: NNHNN, SYGAGS (reference sequence). The CDR3 here is CASGGGLGKDTQYF. The CDR3 bases that were read are TGTGCCAGCGGTGGCGGACTGGGGAAAGAC.

This clone was picked up a small number of times. Gene names and germline refer to mouse. From the germline J gene comes the end of the CDR3, since the read stops 4 residues before it. The rearrangement uses TRBV19 and TRBJ2-5; 7 bases align to TRBD1. The germline CDR1 and CDR2 sequences are FNHDT and SITEND (reference sequence). CDR3 length equals 15 residues. Unmatched junction bases numbered 8, after V lost 4 bases and J lost 3 bases. Partial CDR3 DNA: TGTGCCAGCAGTCCCCTCCGGGACAGACAAGAC. It specifies CASSPLRDRQD. In full, the CDR3 is CASSPLRDRQDTQYF. Combining the CDR3 with reference TRBV19 and TRBJ2-5 gives the whole variable domain GGIITQTPKFLIGQEGQKLTLKCQQNFNHDTMYWYRQDSGKGLRLIYYSITENDLQKGDLSEGYDASREKKSSFSLTVTSAQKNEMAVFLCASSPLRDRQDTQYFGPGTRLLVL.

In regard to this clone: Gene names are the mouse ones. From the germline J gene comes the end of the CDR3, since the read stops 3 residues before it. The J gene is TRBJ1-6, the V gene TRBV19; D perhaps matches TRBD1 (6 bases). TRBJ1-6 is marked as an open reading frame, function uncertain. Trimming took off 5 bases at V and 3 bases at J, with 12 bases between the two ends. Germline CDR1 reads FNHDT; CDR2 reads SITEND (reference sequence). The CDR3 is 15 residues long. The covered CDR3 bases are TGTGCCAGCAGCCCCGGACAGAACTATAATTCGCCC. It translates to CASSPGQNYNSP. The whole CDR3 sequence is CASSPGQNYNSPLYF.

This clone was found many times. Genes and germline come from the mouse. The read stops 4 residues short of the end of the CDR3; the missing end is completed from the germline J gene. The V call is TRBV17, the J call TRBJ2-3, with 9 bases that match TRBD2. From germline, CDR1 is MNHDT and CDR2 YYDKIL. Trimming cost V 3 bases and J 1 base; bases outside gene matches: 5. CDR3 size: 16 residues. The part of the CDR3 DNA that was read is TGTGCTAGCAGTAGGTGGGGGGGCGCGGGTGCAGAA. This codes for CASSRWGGAGAE. The entire CDR3 is CASSRWGGAGAETLYF.

This clone was recorded at least ten times. The gene names given are mouse names. Read sequence stops 4 residues before the CDR3 end, and the germline J gene provides the missing end. The V and J genes are TRBV17 and TRBJ2-3; the match to TRBD1 covers 9 bases. CDR3 length equals 13 residues. The germline V gene encodes CDR1 MNHDT and CDR2 YYDKIL. The sequenced part of the CDR3 DNA is TGTGCTAGCAGTTCGGGACAGGGAGAA. The encoded protein is CASSSGQGE. The full CDR3 protein is CASSSGQGETLYF.

This clone was observed a handful of times. The gene symbols are mouse symbols. The CDR3 goes on 4 residues after the read ends, and that part is filled in from the germline J gene. The chain employs TRBV5 and TRBJ2-2; 8 bases are a match to TRBD1. The CDR3 has 15 amino acids. The germline V gene encodes CDR1 LGHNA and CDR2 YNLKQL (reference sequence). The J segment lost 3 bases and the V segment lost 1 base, leaving 1 base of the junction unmatched. The CDR3 sequence is CASSQGTGYTGQLYF. CDR3 DNA (partial): TGTGCCAGCAGCCAAGGGACAGGGTACACCGGG.

A few counts support this clone. The germline and genes are mouse ones. The read halts 4 residues ahead of the CDR3 end, with the missing end drawn from the germline J gene. This sample includes further DNA sequences coding for the same CDR3. The chain is built from TRBV1 and TRBJ2-1, with 13 bases matching TRBD2. The V and J ends lost 4 bases and 3 bases, in that order; junction bases with no gene match: 0. Germline-derived CDR1 and CDR2 are NSQYPW and LRSPGD (reference sequence). The CDR3 contains 15 residues. The DNA read from the CDR3 is TGCACCTGCAGTGGGGACTGGGGGGGCTATGCT. Translating gives CTCSGDWGGYA. In full, the CDR3 is CTCSGDWGGYAEQFF.

The table lists this clone with a few counts. Mouse gene names and germline throughout. The read terminates 4 residues ahead of where the CDR3 ends, so the germline J gene completes it. This chain links TRBV13-2 with TRBJ2-7, with 10 bases aligning to TRBD2. Germline CDR1 reads NNHNN; CDR2 reads SYGAGS (reference sequence). The CDR3 consists of 15 residues. The sequenced CDR3 bases are TGTGCCAGCGGTGATGCGCAGGACTGGGGGTAT. This encodes CASGDAQDWGY. The entire CDR3 is CASGDAQDWGYEQYF.

This clone was observed a few times. The genes and germline here are from mouse. The read terminates 4 residues before the CDR3 end, so the remaining end is supplied by the germline J gene. This chain links TRBV12-1 with TRBJ2-4, with TRBD2 identical over 9 bases. The CDR3 is 13 amino acids. Per the germline V gene, CDR1 is SGHSN and CDR2 is HYEKVE. The part of the CDR3 DNA that was read is TGTGCCAGCTCTCTCGGACTGGGGAAC. Translation gives CASSLGLGN. The CDR3 reads in full as CASSLGLGNTLYF.

This clone came up a few times. Gene labels here are mouse ones. The read terminates 4 residues ahead of where the CDR3 ends, so the germline J gene completes it. This chain connects TRBV31 to TRBJ2-3; 8 positions agree with TRBD2. Germline assignment: CDR1 GKSSPN and CDR2 SITVG. V lost 0 bases to trimming and J lost 2 bases; unmatched junction nucleotides: 4. This CDR3 spans 15 amino acids. The DNA read from the CDR3 is TGTGCCTGGAGTCTAGGGGGGGCGTTTGCAGAA. This translates into CAWSLGGAFAE. The entire CDR3 is CAWSLGGAFAETLYF.

As to this clone: Gene names are the mouse ones. The read finishes 4 residues shy of the CDR3 end, and the germline J gene is used to complete it. V and J are TRBV13-2 and TRBJ2-7, with 9 bases fitting TRBD2. The CDR3 extends over 15 amino acids. CDR1 is NNHNN, CDR2 SYGAGS, per germline (reference sequence). V shed 3 bases and J 1 base; nucleotides not matched to a gene: 5. The CDR3 bases that were read are TGTGCCAGCGGTGGAATGGACTGGGGATCCTAT. Its translation is CASGGMDWGSY. The full CDR3 reads CASGGMDWGSYEQYF.

As to this clone: Mouse germline and gene names are used. CDR3 amino acids: CASTPTGGALAEQFF. CDR3 DNA (partial): TGTGCCAGCACCCCAACTGGGGGGGCGCTTGCT. The J gene is TRBJ2-1, the V gene TRBV19, with 11 bases lining up with TRBD2. The CDR3 end is not reached by the read, which stops 4 residues before it; the germline J gene fills it in. This CDR3 contains 15 residues. Germline V gene sequence: CDR1 FNHDT, CDR2 SITEND (reference sequence). Trimming took 6 bases from V and 6 from J; bases not matched to a gene: 8.

Concerning this clone: Gene names follow the mouse nomenclature. The read terminates 4 residues ahead of where the CDR3 ends, so the germline J gene completes it. In the same sample, other DNA sequences code for this CDR3. The rearrangement links TRBV19 to TRBJ2-1; TRBD1 aligns across 7 bases. Germline loops: CDR1 FNHDT, CDR2 SITEND (reference sequence). CDR3 length: 13 amino acids. J was trimmed by 3 bases and V by 5 bases; bases with no gene match: 2. The part of the CDR3 DNA that was read is TGTGCCAGCAGAAGGGACAGCTATGCT. It specifies CASRRDSYA. The whole CDR3 is CASRRDSYAEQFF.

This clone has a handful of counts. Genes and germline are mouse. The CDR3 end falls 4 residues outside the read, so it is completed with the germline J gene. This chain uses TRBV1 with TRBJ2-3, with TRBD1 as a possible D gene (6 bases). Germline V gives CDR1 NSQYPW, CDR2 LRSPGD (reference sequence). Between the trimmed V and J ends, which lost 3 bases and 3 bases, there was a span of 13 bases. The CDR3 runs 15 residues. The CDR3: CTCSAPGTYAETLYF. CDR3 bases read: TGCACCTGCAGTGCCCCCGGGACATACGCAGAA.

The table lists this clone with a few counts. Here the gene names and germline are mouse. Read data end 4 residues before the CDR3 end; the end is taken from the germline J gene. The gene calls are TRBV13-1 and TRBJ2-1, with D unclear. The CDR3 extends over 14 amino acids. The germline V gene encodes CDR1 NSHNY and CDR2 SYGAGN. The sequenced part of the CDR3 DNA is TGTGCCAGCAGTGATGAACGGAGCAGGGCT. This codes for CASSDERSRA. The CDR3, in full, reads CASSDERSRAEQFF.

This clone turned up a few times. All gene names here are mouse names. The CDR3 is cut off 4 residues early in the read; its end comes from the germline J gene. The chain links TRBV13-2 to TRBJ1-1; possible D gene TRBD1, 5 bases. Trimming removed 3 bases at V and 3 bases at J, with 9 bases between. The V gene's germline CDR1 is NNHNN and CDR2 SYGAGS (reference sequence). CDR3 length: 13 amino acids. The CDR3 sequence is CASGVRVDTEVFF. The CDR3 DNA, read in part, is TGTGCCAGCGGTGTCAGGGTGGACACA.

This clone was detected a few times. Mouse germline and gene names are used. The read finishes 4 residues shy of the CDR3 end, and the germline J gene is used to complete it. V and J are TRBV13-2 and TRBJ1-2; maybe TRBD1 (5 bases). V was cut by 1 base and J by 0 bases, with 7 bases left in between. Germline CDR1 and CDR2: NNHNN and SYGAGS (reference sequence). The CDR3 runs to 14 residues. The DNA read from the CDR3 is TGTGCCAGCGGTGATAGGACATCAAACTCC. Encoded protein: CASGDRTSNS. The full-length CDR3 reads as CASGDRTSNSDYTF.

Comment on this clone: Any gene name here is a mouse gene name. The DNA ends 4 residues before the CDR3 does, and the rest of the CDR3 is filled in from the germline J gene. V gene TRBV13-2 combines with J gene TRBJ2-2; TRBD1 is a possible D gene (6 bases). The CDR3 is made up of 15 amino acids. The germline V gene has CDR1 NNHNN and CDR2 SYGAGS (reference sequence). V lost 4 bases to trimming and J lost 0 bases, with 10 bases between them. CDR3 sequence: CASGPGTTNTGQLYF. Incomplete CDR3 DNA: TGTGCCAGCGGTCCCGGGACAACAAACACCGGG.

This clone turned up a few times. Mouse gene names apply. Sequencing ends 4 residues short of the CDR3 end; the germline J gene provides the rest. Other nucleotide sequences from this sample produce the same CDR3. This chain joins TRBV31 and TRBJ2-1; D is unresolved. V lost 2 bases to trimming and J lost 0 bases, with 8 bases between them. The CDR3 consists of 14 residues. Germline V gene lookup returns CDR1 GKSSPN and CDR2 SITVG. CDR3 amino acids: CAWSMGLNYAEQFF. The covered CDR3 bases are TGTGCCTGGAGTATGGGTCTTAACTATGCT.

On this clone: Mouse gene names apply. The sequenced fragment ends 4 residues before the CDR3 boundary, so the rest is inferred from the germline J gene. J is TRBJ2-5 and V is TRBV1, with D maybe TRBD2 (6 bases). Trimming removed 0 bases at V and 1 base at J, with 14 bases between. Germline V CDR1 and CDR2: NSQYPW, LRSPGD (reference sequence). This CDR3 comprises 17 residues. Incomplete CDR3 DNA: TGCACCTGCAGTGCAGATCGCCTGGGGTGGGACCAAGAC. Protein product: CTCSADRLGWDQD. The full CDR3 reads CTCSADRLGWDQDTQYF.

Details on this clone: Gene names follow the mouse nomenclature. Coverage ceases 4 residues before the CDR3 finishes, and the germline J gene fills in the end. The chain has TRBV1 and TRBJ2-5, with TRBD2 identical over 14 bases. The CDR3 sequence is 16 residues long. Germline V gives CDR1 NSQYPW, CDR2 LRSPGD (reference sequence). The sequenced CDR3 bases are TGCACCTGCAGTGCAACCGGGACTGGGGGGGCAGAC. It specifies CTCSATGTGGAD. Given in full, the CDR3 is CTCSATGTGGADTQYF.

This clone was picked up many times. Mouse gene names and germline throughout. The read terminates 4 residues before the CDR3 end, so the remaining end is supplied by the germline J gene. The chain links TRBV17 to TRBJ2-3; 11 bases fit TRBD2. This CDR3 has 16 amino acids. Trimming cost V 6 bases and J 0 bases; bases outside gene matches: 5. Per the germline V gene, CDR1 is MNHDT and CDR2 is YYDKIL. The CDR3 here is CASRRLGGSSAETLYF. The covered CDR3 bases are TGTGCTAGCAGGAGACTGGGGGGGTCTAGTGCAGAA.

Notes on this clone: Mouse gene names and germline throughout. Coverage ceases 4 residues before the CDR3 finishes, and the germline J gene fills in the end. The chain recombines TRBV13-1 with TRBJ2-3; 8 bases map to TRBD2. The CDR3 totals 17 residues. V dropped 3 bases and J dropped 0; count of bases not matched to a gene: 9. Germline values: CDR1 NSHNY, CDR2 SYGAGN. The sequenced part of the CDR3 DNA is TGTGCCAGCAGTGTCCGACTGGGGAAGACTAGTGCAGAA. It codes for CASSVRLGKTSAE. The whole CDR3 sequence is CASSVRLGKTSAETLYF.

A remark on this clone: The genes and germline here are from mouse. The CDR3 is cut off 4 residues early in the read; its end comes from the germline J gene. The chain uses TRBV1 and TRBJ2-1; D is undetermined. CDR3 length: 14 amino acids. The germline V gene encodes CDR1 NSQYPW and CDR2 LRSPGD (reference sequence). The covered CDR3 bases are TGCACCTGCAGTGCAGAGACAAGGTGGGCT. This encodes CTCSAETRWA. The whole CDR3 sequence is CTCSAETRWAEQFF.

This clone has only a few counts. The listed genes are named as in mouse. From the germline J gene comes the end of the CDR3, since the read stops 4 residues before it. The chain joins TRBV13-2 to TRBJ2-1, with D possibly matching TRBD1 (6 bases). This CDR3 comprises 14 residues. Trimming shortened V by 0 bases and J by 3 bases, and 7 bases separated the two germline ends. Germline CDR1 NNHNN, CDR2 SYGAGS (reference sequence). The CDR3: CASGDAGAYAEQFF. The sequenced part of the CDR3 DNA is TGTGCCAGCGGTGATGCAGGGGCCTATGCT.

Only a few counts were recorded for this clone. Any gene name here is a mouse gene name. The DNA ends 4 residues before the CDR3 does, and the rest of the CDR3 is filled in from the germline J gene. The chain is built from TRBV13-3 and TRBJ2-1; 9 nucleotides line up with TRBD1. The J segment lost 5 bases and the V segment lost 0 bases, leaving 3 bases of the junction unmatched. Per germline, CDR1 NNHDY and CDR2 SYVADS. The length of the CDR3 is 15 residues. The part of the CDR3 DNA that was read is TGTGCCAGCAGTGATGGCCGGGACAGGGATGCT. Translated, it gives CASSDGRDRDA. The entire CDR3 is CASSDGRDRDAEQFF.

This clone has only a few counts. Any gene name here is a mouse gene name. The observed sequence ends 4 residues before the CDR3 terminus, with the missing tail filled in from the germline J gene. The chain combines TRBV13-1 with TRBJ1-2; D is perhaps TRBD1 (6 bases). V shed 0 bases and J shed 3 bases, with 12 bases lying between them. This CDR3 contains 15 residues. CDR1 is NSHNY, CDR2 SYGAGN, per germline. This CDR3 reads CASSDAGGRDSDYTF. CDR3 bases read: TGTGCCAGCAGTGATGCGGGGGGGCGCGACTCC.